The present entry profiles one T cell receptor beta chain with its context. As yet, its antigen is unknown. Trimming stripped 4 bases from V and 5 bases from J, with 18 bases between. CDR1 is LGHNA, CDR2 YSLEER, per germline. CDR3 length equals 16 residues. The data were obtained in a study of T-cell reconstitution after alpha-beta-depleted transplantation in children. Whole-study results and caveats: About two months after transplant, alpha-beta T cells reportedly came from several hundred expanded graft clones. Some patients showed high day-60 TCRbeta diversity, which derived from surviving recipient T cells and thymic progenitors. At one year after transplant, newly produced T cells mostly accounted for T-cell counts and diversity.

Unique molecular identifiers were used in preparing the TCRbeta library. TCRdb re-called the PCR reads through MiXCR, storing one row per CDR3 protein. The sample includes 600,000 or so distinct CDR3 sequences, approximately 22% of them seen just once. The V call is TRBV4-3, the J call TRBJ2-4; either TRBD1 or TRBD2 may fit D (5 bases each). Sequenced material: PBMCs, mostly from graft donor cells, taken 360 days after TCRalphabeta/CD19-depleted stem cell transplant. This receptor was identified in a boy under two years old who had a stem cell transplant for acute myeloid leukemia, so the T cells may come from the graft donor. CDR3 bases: TGCGCCAGCAGCCCGGAACAGGTTACCGGGGAAAACATTCAGTACTTC. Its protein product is CASSPEQVTGENIQYF.